The 3 T cell receptor beta chains listed next were all sequenced from one sample in a study of T cell responses to AZD1222 COVID-19 vaccine (dated by TCRdb to the early 2020s). The sample's time point label, in plain terms: about 28 days (+/-7) after the second vaccine dose. Library construction relied on the immunoSEQ multiplex PCR assay. The source is immuneACCESS, and TCRdb retained only in-frame sequences with V and J called. Part of the clones is not carried over; for the studies checked, unresolved V genes explain less than half of this, and the remainder is unexplained. The sample table contains about 120,000 clones; only one count was recorded for about 89% of them. Together, the top ten hold about 7.4% of the sample. Sequences were derived from peripheral blood, sampled 28 days after the second AZD1222 dose. These TCRs come from an adult who received the AZD1222 COVID-19 vaccine.

The chain links TRBV7-2 to TRBJ1-2; 7 nucleotides agree with TRBD1. V lost 2 bases and J lost 4; bases outside the gene matches: 7. The length of the CDR3 is 15 residues. The germline V gene encodes CDR1 SGHTA and CDR2 FQGNSA. CDR3 sequence (DNA): TGTGCCAGCAGCTTAACAGGGGAGGCCAGCTATGGCTACACCTTC. Protein sequence: CASSLTGEASYGYTF.

The CDR3 DNA is TGTGCCACCAGCACCCCGATAGGGGTCAGGCCGTGGGGCTACACCTTC. It is translated as CATSTPIGVRPWGYTF. This rearrangement joins TRBV15 to TRBJ1-2; possible D gene TRBD1, 5 bases. Germline V gene lookup returns CDR1 LNHNV and CDR2 YYDKDF (reference sequence). CDR3 size: 16 residues. V gave up 4 bases and J gave up 8 bases, with 23 bases separating them. Filled out from reference TRBV15 and TRBJ1-2, the complete variable domain reads DAMVIQNPRYQVTQFGKPVTLSCSQTLNHNVMYWYQQKSSQAPKLLFHYYDKDFNNEADTPDNFQSRRPNTSFCFLDIRSPGLGDTAMYLCATSTPIGVRPWGYTFGSGTRLTVV.

Here the CDR3 DNA reads TGTGCCACCAGTGACAGGACGGCTGGGGTAACAGATACGCAGTATTTT. Residues: CATSDRTAGVTDTQYF. This chain uses TRBV24-1 with TRBJ2-3, with D hard to call. CDR3 size: 16 residues. The V gene lost 4 bases and the J gene lost 3 bases, with 16 bases spanning the gap. CDR1 is KGHDR, CDR2 SFDVKD, per germline.